The clone carrying this T cell receptor beta chain has just a few counts. This entry comes from a study of blood T cells in healthy people across ages. This CDR3 has 16 residues. V gave up 4 bases and J gave up 2 bases, with 20 bases separating them. Per germline, CDR1 DFQATT and CDR2 SNEGSKA (reference sequence). Primed by a sample-barcoded 5' primer and a J-beta primer mix, a second PCR proceeded for about 6 to 12 cycles. TCRdb called the 5' RACE reads again in MiXCR, with one record for every CDR3 protein. The sample yields 1.4 million to 1.5 million distinct CDR3 sequences, around 42% seen once. The receptor's source is a woman in her late teens or twenties in good health. Input material: blood. The chain is built from TRBV20-1 and TRBJ1-2; D call uncertain. The CDR3 protein is CSATAPRATINYGYTF. The CDR3 nucleotides read TGCAGTGCTACCGCCCCCCGGGCCACTATAAACTATGGCTACACCTTC.